This T cell receptor (beta chain) was found in a study of cytomegalovirus exposure and HLA in healthy donors. Study-level findings and limits: There were reportedly fewer N-insertions in an Asian-associated ancestry cluster than the approximately 700-donor mean, in a later analysis. Later, an analysis found that common viral pathogens appeared to be linked with several of the most significant clusters. In a later analysis, most CMV-associated TCR beta chains appeared HLA-restricted.

PCR used 60 Vbeta primers and 13 Jbeta primers. Repertoires were generated with immunoSEQ multiplex PCR, while TCRdb's copy carries only in-frame clones and drops some. The data hold tens of thousands of clones, with around 78% observed a single time. Donors were ostensibly healthy at sampling, although undocumented immune exposures were probable. Details on this clone: The antigen remains unidentified.

CDR3 length: 17 residues. Germline V lookup: CDR1 MDHEN, CDR2 SYDVKM. The V segment lost 3 bases and the J segment 1 base; nucleotides outside the gene matches: 9. The sequencing input was PBMCs. The chain carries TRBV28 and TRBJ1-5; 7 positions match TRBD1. This TCR derives from a man between 40 and 49 years old in good health and CMV-seronegative. The CDR3 protein is CASSFPYRGESNQPQHF. The CDR3 bases are TGTGCCAGCAGTTTCCCTTACAGGGGAGAGAGCAATCAGCCCCAGCATTTT.